This T cell receptor beta chain derives from a study of T cell repertoires in cytomegalovirus infection (dated by TCRdb to between 2019 and 2020). The study in broad terms: Recently identified HLA-C-restricted CMV epitopes, whose presentation resists viral immunomodulation, were targeted by peptide stimulations together with well-studied HLA-B-restricted epitopes. Donor HLA type was relevant to the analysis, because carriage of CMV infection together with the matching HLA type was indicated by public TCR beta signatures.

The treatment or condition label for this specimen denotes: in vitro stimulation with specific CMV peptide epitopes to enrich CMV-specific T cells. The research as a whole found: Carriers of CMV infection plus the relevant HLA type were discriminated by the cumulative frequency of public TCR beta family members in the study cohort and in an independent roughly 380-donor cohort. The ex vivo response was dominated by HLA-C-restricted CMV-specific TCR beta clonotypes, which also provided the single most frequent clonotype in two of eight donors.

This clonotype showed up many times. Its antigen has not been determined. No qualities accompany the bases; no much larger clone lies one base away. The germline V gene (reference sequence) yields LNHDA for CDR1 and SQIVND for CDR2. Trimming costs V 6 bases and J 2 bases, and their ends lie 14 bases apart. The CDR3 spans 14 residues, from the cysteine through the phenylalanine. Left in the record is the CDR3 DNA by itself, 42 bases read in frame from the first base. The sequencing machine was an Illumina HiSeq 1500. TCRdb reanalyzed the raw reads on its own, using fastp at Q25 for trimming and MiXCR for clone calling, and kept in-frame beta chains. CDR3 protein sequences are deduplicated, and each keeps its most common genes and DNA. For this sample the table gives hundreds of thousands of distinct CDR3 sequences, of which about 33% were detected only once. In total, the top ten clones hold 15% to 20% of the sample.

The clonotype comes from a human donor in good health (CMV status not recorded). Some clones in this sample may be carry-over from other donors' samples. The sample in question was cultured PBMCs, obtained from culture after CMV antigen stimulation. The rearrangement combines TRBV19 with TRBJ2-7, and the D gene may be TRBD2, 6 bases matching. At the DNA level, the sequence is TGTGCCAGTAGCCTACGGGACTCAACCTACGAGCAGTACTTC. Its coded protein is CASSLRDSTYEQYF.